This T cell receptor (beta chain) came from a study of T cell responses to AZD1222 COVID-19 vaccine. CDR3 length: 12 residues. On this clone: Antigen: not known.

Profiling relied on immunoSEQ multiplex PCR, and the TCRdb table lists in-frame clones only, not all of them. The sample lists 65,000 to 70,000 clones, less than 90% seen once, with more than 20% in the top ten. Regarding the study as a whole: Spike-wide coverage was observed for vaccine-associated CD4 TCRs, with dominant responses at 160-218 and 743-854. At baseline, seropositivity was found in only a handful of AZD1222 recipients.

The chain is built from TRBV21-1 and TRBJ1-1. TRBV21-1 is a pseudogene. Sequenced here: peripheral blood, sampled 28 days after the second AZD1222 dose. The sequence was collected from an adult who received the AZD1222 COVID-19 vaccine. The CDR3: CASKSGGTEAFF. CDR3 coding DNA: TGTGCCAGCAAGTCCGGTGGCACTGAAGCTTTCTTT.